The 7 T cell receptor beta chains below all came from one sample that was sequenced in a study of identical twins. MiXCR, applied by TCRdb to the 5' RACE reads, yields one record per CDR3 protein. The sample has approximately 550,000 distinct CDR3 sequences; 20% to 25% are singletons. Another study also made use of these data, one on yellow fever vaccine responses in identical twins.

Sequencing input: CD4+ T cells sorted from blood. The receptors here all came from a young woman in good health.

This clonotype was seen only a few times. The rearrangement uses TRBV9 and TRBJ2-1; 15 bases match TRBD2. CDR1 is SGDLS, CDR2 YYNGEE, per germline. The CDR3 has 19 amino acids. V shed 4 bases, J shed 1 base, and the junction held 9 bases outside the gene matches. In DNA, the CDR3 is TGTGCCAGCAGCACCGGGACTAGCGGGAGGCCTATTTCCTACAATGAGCAGTTCTTC. It yields the protein CASSTGTSGRPISYNEQFF. Full variable domain (remainder filled in from reference TRBV9 and TRBJ2-1): DSGVTQTPKHLITATGQRVTLRCSPRSGDLSVYWYQQSLDQGLQFLIQYYNGEERAKGNILERFSAQQFPDLHSELNLSSLELGDSALYFCASSTGTSGRPISYNEQFFGPGTRLTVL.

This rearrangement joins TRBV27 to TRBJ1-1; TRBD1 agrees at 7 bases. V gave up 5 bases and J gave up 5 bases; unmatched junction bases: 5. CDR3 length: 13 residues. CDR1 and CDR2 (germline): MNHEY, SMNVEV (reference sequence). The CDR3 is CASSPTRGTEAFF. The CDR3 bases are TGTGCCAGCAGTCCAACCAGGGGGACTGAAGCTTTCTTT.

The chain links TRBV19 to TRBJ1-1; TRBD1 might be the D (6 bases). The CDR3 is made up of 12 amino acids. V lost 3 bases to trimming and J lost 7 bases, with 9 bases between them. The germline gives CDR1 LNHDA, CDR2 SQIVND (reference sequence). The CDR3 here is CASSILTGEAFF. The CDR3 coding sequence is TGTGCCAGTAGTATCTTGACAGGTGAAGCTTTCTTT.

This clonotype turned up a few times. The chain links TRBV9 to TRBJ2-7, with 7 bases matching TRBD1. The CDR3 is 15 residues long. Trimming took 3 bases from V and 2 from J; bases not matched to a gene: 8. The V gene's germline CDR1 is SGDLS and CDR2 YYNGEE. CDR3 nucleotide sequence: TGTGCCAGCAGCGCCAGACAGGGTGAGGCCTACGAGCAGTACTTC. Its translation is CASSARQGEAYEQYF. The variable domain in full, with the rest retrieved from reference TRBV9 and TRBJ2-7, is DSGVTQTPKHLITATGQRVTLRCSPRSGDLSVYWYQQSLDQGLQFLIQYYNGEERAKGNILERFSAQQFPDLHSELNLSSLELGDSALYFCASSARQGEAYEQYFGPGTRLTVT.

The CDR3 reads CASSFTISHGYTF. The CDR3 DNA sequence: TGTGCCAGCAGCTTTACGATAAGCCATGGCTACACCTTC. The J gene is TRBJ1-2, the V gene TRBV7-2; no clear D. The CDR3 totals 13 residues. Trimming removed 3 bases from V and 6 bases from J, with 11 bases in between. CDR1 is SGHTA and CDR2 is FQGNSA in the germline V gene.

The chain carries TRBV9 and TRBJ2-1; 9 bases line up with TRBD2. CDR1 and CDR2 (germline): SGDLS, YYNGEE. CDR3 length: 15 residues. The ends lost 3 bases at V and 4 bases at J; junction bases unmatched: 5. The CDR3 DNA is TGTGCCAGCAGCGCGAGAGCGGGGGGATACAATGAGCAGTTCTTC. Its translation: CASSARAGGYNEQFF.

This chain joins TRBV10-3 and TRBJ2-1; D unresolved. The CDR3 has 14 residues. Germline loops: CDR1 ENHRY, CDR2 SYGVKD. Trimming shortened V by 0 bases and J by 6 bases, and 9 bases separated the two germline ends. The CDR3 DNA is TGTGCCATCAGTGAGTCGGGAAGAGCCAATGAGCAGTTCTTC. Amino acids: CAISESGRANEQFF.